This TCR beta chain was identified in a study of Ad26.COV2.S vaccination and SARS-CoV-2 variants. Study findings and constraints: Responses of spike-specific T cells (both CD8+ and CD4+) reportedly showed substantial breadth after vaccination. Quantification of TCR breadth and depth may have yielded underestimates of total T cell responses.

Treatment in this sample: roughly 19 received Ad26.COV2.S at low or high dose, single or two shots; about five received placebo; per-sample allocation not given. The samples date from day 63 after the first vaccine or placebo injection. Clones were read by immunoSEQ multiplex PCR, and TCRdb kept only the in-frame ones, dropping some. The table shows roughly 700,000 clones, with around 92% occurring only once. Germline CDR1 and CDR2: LNHNV and YYDKDF (reference sequence). V lost 3 bases, J lost 4 bases, and 7 bases lay in between. CDR3 length equals 13 residues. In regard to this clone: Its target is not known.

The TCR comes from a person between 18 and 65 years old who received the Ad26.COV2.S COVID-19 vaccine or a placebo. Specimen: peripheral blood, collected in a trial of Ad26.COV2.S vaccine versus placebo. The chain links TRBV15 to TRBJ1-3; TRBD1 might be the D (5 bases). The CDR3 DNA reads as TGTGCCACCAGCAGCGGGGCGGGAAACACCATATATTTT. Its protein product is CATSSGAGNTIYF. Supplemented by reference TRBV15 and TRBJ1-3, the full variable domain reads DAMVIQNPRYQVTQFGKPVTLSCSQTLNHNVMYWYQQKSSQAPKLLFHYYDKDFNNEADTPDNFQSRRPNTSFCFLDIRSPGLGDTAMYLCATSSGAGNTIYFGEGSWLTVV.